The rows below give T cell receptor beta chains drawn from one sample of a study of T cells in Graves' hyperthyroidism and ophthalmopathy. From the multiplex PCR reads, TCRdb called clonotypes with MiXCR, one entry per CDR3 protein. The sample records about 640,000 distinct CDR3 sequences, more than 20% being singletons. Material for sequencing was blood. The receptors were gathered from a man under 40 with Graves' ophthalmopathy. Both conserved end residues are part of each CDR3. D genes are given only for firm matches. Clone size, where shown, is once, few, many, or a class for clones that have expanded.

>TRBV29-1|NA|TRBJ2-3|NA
TGCAGCGTTGGCGTCGAAACAGATACGCAGTATTTT
CSVGVETDTQYF
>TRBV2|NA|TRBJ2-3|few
TGTGCCAGCAGTGAAGGGGGCCGCACAGATACGCAGTATTTT
CASSEGGRTDTQYF
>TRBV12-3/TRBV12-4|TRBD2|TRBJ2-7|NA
TGTGCCAGCAGTTTGGTACTAGCGGGAGTATCCTCCGAGCAGTACTTC
CASSLVLAGVSSEQYF
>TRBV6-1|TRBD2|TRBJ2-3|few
TGTGCCAGCAGAAAGCGACTAGCGGGACAACGCACAGATACGCAGTATTTT
CASRKRLAGQRTDTQYF
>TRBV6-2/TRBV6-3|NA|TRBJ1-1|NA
TGTGCCAGCAGGTCCGGACGGGTGAACACTGAAGCTTTCTTT
CASRSGRVNTEAFF
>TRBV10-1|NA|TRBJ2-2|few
TGCGCCAGCAGCACGCAGGGGAGCCGGGAGCTGTTTTTT
CASSTQGSRELFF
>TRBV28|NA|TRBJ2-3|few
TGTGCCAGCACTATGACCCGATTTGGGGGCACAGATACGCAGTATTTT
CASTMTRFGGTDTQYF
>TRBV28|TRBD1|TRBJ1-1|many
TGTGCCAGCAGTTACTTTGGGACAGGGAATTTTGAAGCTTTCTTT
CASSYFGTGNFEAFF
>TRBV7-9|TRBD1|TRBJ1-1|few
TGTGCCAGCAACCTATCAGGGGGAAACACTGAAGCTTTCTTT
CASNLSGGNTEAFF
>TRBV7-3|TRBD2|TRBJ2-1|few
TGTGCCAGCAGCTTAACCGGACTAGCGGGAGGGGGCAATGAGCAGTTCTTC
CASSLTGLAGGGNEQFF
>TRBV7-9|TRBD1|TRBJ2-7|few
TGTGCCAGCGGAGTGACAGGGGGCGACGAGCAGTACTTC
CASGVTGGDEQYF
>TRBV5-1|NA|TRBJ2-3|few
TGCGCCAGCAGCTGGAGGACAGAGAGCACAGATACGCAGTATTTT
CASSWRTESTDTQYF
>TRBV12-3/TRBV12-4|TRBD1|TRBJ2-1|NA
TGTGCCAGCAGCCCGACAGGGGCCCAAGGCGAGCAGTTCTTC
CASSPTGAQGEQFF
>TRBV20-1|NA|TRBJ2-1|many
TGCAGTGCTAGAGCTAGCTGGGCCGATGAGCAGTTCTTC
CSARASWADEQFF
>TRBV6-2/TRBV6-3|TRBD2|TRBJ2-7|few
TGTGCCAGCAGCCCCGCCCCCGGGCGGGAGAACTACGAGCAGTACTTC
CASSPAPGRENYEQYF
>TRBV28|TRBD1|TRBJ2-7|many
TGTGCCAGCAGACCGGGACAGGGGCGCTACGAGCAGTACTTC
CASRPGQGRYEQYF
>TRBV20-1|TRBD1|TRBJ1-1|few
TGCAGTGCCACCGACAGGGGAGGGATGAACACTGAAGCTTTCTTT
CSATDRGGMNTEAFF
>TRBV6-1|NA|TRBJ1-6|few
TGTGCCAGCAGTTCCAACCCGAGCTCCTATAATTCACCCCTCCACTTT
CASSSNPSSYNSPLHF
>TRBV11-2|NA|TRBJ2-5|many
TGTGCCAGCAGCTTAGATTCGTTCAGGACAGCTCACCAAGAGACCCAGTACTTC
CASSLDSFRTAHQETQYF
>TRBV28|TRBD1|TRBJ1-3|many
TGTGCCAGCAGTACCCCGGGACAGGGGTCTGGAAACACCATATATTTT
CASSTPGQGSGNTIYF
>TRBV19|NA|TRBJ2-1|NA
TGTGCCAGTAGTATGGGAGTGGGGGGCCCGTACAATGAGCAGTTCTTC
CASSMGVGGPYNEQFF
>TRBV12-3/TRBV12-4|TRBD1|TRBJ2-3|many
TGTGCCAGCAGTTTTGGGACAGGGTTCACAGATACGCAGTATTTT
CASSFGTGFTDTQYF
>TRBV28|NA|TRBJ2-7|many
TGTGCCAGCAACATCCCGGGCTACGAGCAGTACTTC
CASNIPGYEQYF
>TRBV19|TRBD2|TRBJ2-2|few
TGTGCCAGTAGTACCCGAGCGGGAGGGCCTACCGGGGAGCTGTTTTTT
CASSTRAGGPTGELFF
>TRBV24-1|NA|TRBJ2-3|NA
TGTGCCACCAGTGACCTGGACGAGACAGGCGCAGATACGCAGTATTTT
CATSDLDETGADTQYF
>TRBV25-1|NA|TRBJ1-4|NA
TGTGCCACCCAGGAACCGGGGGACGAAAAACTGTTTTTT
CATQEPGDEKLFF
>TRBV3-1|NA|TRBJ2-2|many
TGTGCCAGCAGCCATGGGGGGGGCAAGGGGATCCCCGGGGAGCTGTTTTTT
CASSHGGGKGIPGELFF
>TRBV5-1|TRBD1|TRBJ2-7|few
TGCGCCAGCAGCATATTGTCAGGGGGATCCTACGAGCAGTACTTC
CASSILSGGSYEQYF
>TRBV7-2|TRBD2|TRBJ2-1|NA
TGTGCCAGCAGCCTCCCGGGGGGGGGTTCCGAAACTATCCGATCTAGATACAATGAGCAGTTCTTC
CASSLPGGGSETIRSRYNEQFF
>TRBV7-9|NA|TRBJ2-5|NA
TGTGCCACCGCTTTAATAGAGACCCAGTACTTC
CATALIETQYF
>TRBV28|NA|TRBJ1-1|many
TGTGCCAGCACCTTATCAAACATGAACACTGAAGCTTTCTTT
CASTLSNMNTEAFF
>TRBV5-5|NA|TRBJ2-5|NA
TGTGCCAGCAGCCGACCTCTGGGGCAGGCCACTGAGACCCAGTACTTC
CASSRPLGQATETQYF
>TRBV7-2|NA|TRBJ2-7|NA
TGTGCCAGCAGCCCGGGTGGCGGTATAGCCTACGAGCAGTACTTC
CASSPGGGIAYEQYF
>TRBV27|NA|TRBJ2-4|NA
TGTGCCAGCAGTTTATCTCTGGGGAACATTCAGTACTTC
CASSLSLGNIQYF
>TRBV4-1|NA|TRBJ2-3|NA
TGCGCCAGCAGCCAGGGACAAAGCACAGATACGCAGTATTTT
CASSQGQSTDTQYF
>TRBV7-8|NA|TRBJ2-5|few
TGTGCCAGCAGCTTAGACGGTAGCGTACGGAGATTCCAGTACTTC
CASSLDGSVRRFQYF
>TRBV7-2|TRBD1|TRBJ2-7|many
TGTGCCAGCAGCTCCGGCGGGACAGGGCCACTCGAGCAGTACTTC
CASSSGGTGPLEQYF
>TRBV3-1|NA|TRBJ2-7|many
TGTGCCAGCAGCCTAGCGGGACAGCGATCCTACGAGCAGTACTTC
CASSLAGQRSYEQYF
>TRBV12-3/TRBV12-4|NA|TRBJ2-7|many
TGTGCCAGCAGTTTAGGACAGGTCGATGCCTACGAGCAGTACTTC
CASSLGQVDAYEQYF
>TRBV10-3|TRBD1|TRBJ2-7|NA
TGTGCCACAAGACAGGGATCCTACGAGCAGTACTTC
CATRQGSYEQYF
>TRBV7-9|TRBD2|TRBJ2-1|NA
TGTGCCAGCAGCTCCCCGGGACTAGCGGAGTTCTTC
CASSSPGLAEFF
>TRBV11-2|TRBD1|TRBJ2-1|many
TGTGCCAGCAGCTTAGTTAGGACAGGGACTCACAATGAGCAGTTCTTC
CASSLVRTGTHNEQFF
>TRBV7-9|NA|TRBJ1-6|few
TGTGCCAGCAGCCCAGACCGTTCACCCCTCCACTTT
CASSPDRSPLHF
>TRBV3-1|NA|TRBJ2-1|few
TGTGCCAGCAGCCAAGATTTCGTTGCGGGAAATGAGCAGTTCTTC
CASSQDFVAGNEQFF
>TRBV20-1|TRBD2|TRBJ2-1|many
TGCAGTGCTAGAGCGGGACTAGCCAACGAGCAGTTCTTC
CSARAGLANEQFF
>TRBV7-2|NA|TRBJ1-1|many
TGTGCCAGCAGCGCGGGACGGCGGAACACTGAAGCTTTCTTT
CASSAGRRNTEAFF
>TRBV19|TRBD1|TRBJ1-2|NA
TGTGCCAGTAGTATAGAAGCGACAGGGAACGGCTACACCTTC
CASSIEATGNGYTF
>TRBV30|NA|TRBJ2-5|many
TGTGCCTGGAAGAGAAAGACCCAGTACTTC
CAWKRKTQYF
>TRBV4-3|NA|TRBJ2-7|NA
TGCGCCAGCAGCCAAGATTTCGAGTTACCCTCGGGGGCGGGCTACGAGCAGTACTTC
CASSQDFELPSGAGYEQYF
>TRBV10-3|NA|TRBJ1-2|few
TGTGCCATCAGTAGGGACGGAACTAACTATGGCTACACCTTC
CAISRDGTNYGYTF
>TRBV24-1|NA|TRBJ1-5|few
TGTGCCACCAGTGACCCGGTCGTAAATCAGCCCCAGCATTTT
CATSDPVVNQPQHF
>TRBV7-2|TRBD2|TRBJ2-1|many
TGTGCCAGCAGATCGGGACTAGCGAATGAGCAGTTCTTC
CASRSGLANEQFF